Presented here are 4 T cell receptor beta chains from one specimen sequenced in a study of early T cells in non-severe SARS-CoV-2 infection listed by TCRdb under 2021. Libraries were made using 5' RACE. The instrument given in TCRdb is NextSeq 500. The public reads were quality trimmed at Q25 with fastp and then assembled into clones with MiXCR by TCRdb, keeping productive beta chains. CDR3 protein sequences are deduplicated, and each keeps its most common genes and DNA. The sample data list tens of thousands of distinct CDR3 sequences, and roughly 12% of these were observed just once. Less than 3.5% of the sample is taken by the ten largest. Here the sequenced sample was whole blood, taken at baseline. The origin of the receptors is an adult who was a healthcare worker with PCR-confirmed SARS-CoV-2 infection or an uninfected control (not recorded which).

The genes are TRBV7-9 and TRBJ1-2; 8 bases fit TRBD1. CDR1 is SEHNR and CDR2 is FQNEAQ in the germline V gene (reference sequence). There are 15 residues in the CDR3. The trim removed 4 bases at V and 3 bases at J, leaving 7 bases unmatched. CDR3 DNA: TGTGCCAGCAGCTCCGGACAGGGAGGATACTATGGCTACACCTTC. Protein: CASSSGQGGYYGYTF.

This clonotype occurred a few times. The V call is TRBV6-6, the J call TRBJ2-7; possible D gene TRBD1, 5 bases. The ends were cut back, 0 bases at V and 3 bases at J, with 6 bases in the middle. Germline V gene sequence: CDR1 MNHNY, CDR2 SVGAGI (reference sequence). The CDR3 length is 13 residues. For the CDR3, the DNA is TGTGCCAGCAGTTACTCCGACAGCTACGAGCAGTACTTC. It encodes CASSYSDSYEQYF.

This clonotype was counted a few times. The genes are TRBV6-2 or TRBV6-3 and TRBJ2-1; no definite D call. CDR1 MNHEY and CDR2 SVGEGT come from the germline V gene. Trimming took off 6 bases at V and 0 bases at J, with 6 bases between the two ends. The CDR3 loop spans 13 amino acids. Here the CDR3 DNA reads TGTGCCAGCAGCCTCAACTCCTACAATGAGCAGTTCTTC. Translating it yields CASSLNSYNEQFF.

In its sample, this clonotype was seen many times. The chain couples TRBV7-9 to TRBJ2-4; 15 nucleotides line up with TRBD2. Trimming removed 5 bases from V and 10 bases from J; junction bases left unmatched: 6. The CDR3 is 15 residues long. CDR1 and CDR2 from the germline V gene are SEHNR and FQNEAQ (reference sequence). CDR3: CASSRTSGGERIQYF. The DNA of the CDR3 is TGTGCCAGCAGCCGGACTAGCGGGGGGGAGAGGATTCAGTACTTC.